A single sample is the source of the 25 T cell receptor beta chains below, sequenced in a study of CD8+ T cells in alopecia areata. Extraction and reverse transcription of RNA yielded cDNA as the sequencing template. Here immunoSEQ multiplex PCR was the method, and the copy in TCRdb shows in-frame clones only, minus some. The data contain some 190,000 clones, around 51% of them singletons. As for treatment: oral pan-JAK inhibitor, 5-10 mg twice daily. The specimen was CD8+ T cells sorted from blood, collected around week 54, from a patient treated with tofacitinib. The receptors come from a human donor with alopecia areata.

The chain has TRBV5-6 and TRBJ2-1; D is possibly TRBD1 or TRBD2 (6 bases each). CDR1 and CDR2 from the germline V gene are SGHDT and YYEEEE. The CDR3 length is 14 residues. V was shortened by 2 bases and J by 6 bases, with 12 bases between the two germline ends. The chain's CDR3 is CASSLQGGTNEQFF. In DNA, the CDR3 is TGTGCCAGCAGCTTACAGGGAGGTACCAATGAGCAGTTCTTC.

The chain employs TRBV5-6 and TRBJ2-1; D remains ambiguous. The CDR3 sequence is 11 residues long. The germline gives CDR1 SGHDT, CDR2 YYEEEE. Trimming removed 3 bases at V and 7 bases at J, with 5 bases between. The CDR3 bases are TGTGCCAGCAGCTCCGGGAATGAGCAGTTCTTC. Its protein is CASSSGNEQFF.

The chain links TRBV6-5 to TRBJ2-1; D uncertain. V lost 4 bases to trimming and J lost 0 bases, with 13 bases between them. Germline lookup yields CDR1 MNHEY and CDR2 SVGAGI. The CDR3 contains 16 residues. The CDR3 sequence: CASSSTTFPSYNEQFF. In nucleotides, the CDR3 is TGTGCCAGCAGTTCCACGACTTTTCCCTCCTACAATGAGCAGTTCTTC.

A remark on this clone: The sample holds other DNA sequences that translate to the same CDR3. The gene calls are TRBV5-6 and TRBJ2-7; D ambiguous. V lost 4 bases and J lost 1, with 3 bases in between. The germline V gene has CDR1 SGHDT and CDR2 YYEEEE. CDR3 length: 11 residues. The CDR3 coding sequence is TGTGCCAGCAGCGTGTCCTACGAGCAGTACTTC. Its protein product is CASSVSYEQYF.

The chain carries TRBV7-2 and TRBJ1-2; possibly TRBD1 for D (6 bases). There are 13 residues in the CDR3. Trimming cost V 4 bases and J 2 bases, with 8 bases left between them. CDR1 and CDR2 (germline): SGHTA, FQGNSA. The CDR3 spells CASSSQGNYGYTF. CDR3 nucleotides: TGTGCCAGCAGCTCCCAGGGGAACTATGGCTACACCTTC.

This clone was observed a few times. This chain connects TRBV10-2 to TRBJ2-5; 13 nucleotides line up with TRBD2. CDR1 WSHSY and CDR2 SAAADI come from the germline V gene. The CDR3 consists of 15 residues. The V gene end was trimmed by 9 bases and the J gene end by 0 bases; junction bases not matched to a gene: 4. CDR3 region: CASRTSGGYQETQYF. The CDR3 region has the DNA TGCGCCAGTAGGACTAGCGGGGGCTACCAAGAGACCCAGTACTTC.

V gene TRBV4-1 combines with J gene TRBJ1-2; D possibly corresponds to TRBD1 (6 bases). The CDR3 is 13 residues long. CDR1 is MGHRA and CDR2 is YSYEKL in the germline V gene. V shed 1 base and J shed 7 bases, with 10 bases lying between them. The CDR3 bases are TGCGCCAGCAGCCAAGCGGCAGGGGCTGGCTACACCTTC. Translated: CASSQAAGAGYTF.

The table lists this clone with a few counts. The chain combines TRBV30 with TRBJ2-6; D gene unclear. Germline V gene sequence: CDR1 GTSNPN, CDR2 SVGIG (reference sequence). The CDR3 totals 14 residues. CDR3 region: CGGIVGSGANVLTF. CDR3 bases: TGTGGGGGAATAGTGGGATCTGGGGCCAACGTCCTGACTTTC.

The genes are TRBV11-2 and TRBJ2-2; weak D call: TRBD1 (5 bases). Germline CDR1 is SGHAT and CDR2 is FQNNGV. This CDR3 comprises 14 residues. The germline V and J ends were trimmed by 7 bases and 6 bases, with 15 bases remaining between them. The CDR3 loop reads CASTSGFSAGELFF. Here the CDR3 DNA reads TGTGCCAGCACCTCAGGGTTTTCGGCCGGGGAGCTGTTTTTT.

There are a few counts of this clone. The sample holds other DNA sequences that translate to the same CDR3. The CDR3, as DNA: TGTGCCAGCAGTGTAGGAGAGCAGTACTTC. It translates to CASSVGEQYF. The chain carries TRBV2 and TRBJ2-7; no definite D call. Germline values: CDR1 SNHLY, CDR2 FYNNEI. The CDR3 contains 10 residues. Trimming took off 4 bases at V and 7 bases at J, with 5 bases between the two ends.

This chain connects TRBV5-6 to TRBJ2-2; no definite D call. Looked up from germline, CDR1 is SGHDT and CDR2 is YYEEEE. This CDR3 comprises 13 residues. With 4 bases removed from V and 6 bases from J, the gap between germline ends came to 10 bases. The CDR3 here is CASSRRVPGELFF. The CDR3 nucleotides read TGTGCCAGCAGCCGACGGGTTCCCGGGGAGCTGTTTTTT.

This clone was counted a few times. DNA for the CDR3: TGTGCCAGCAGCTTGGGGAGCTATGGCTACACCTTC. This translates into CASSLGSYGYTF. The V gene is TRBV5-4, the J gene TRBJ1-2, with D unclear. The V end was cut by 0 bases, the J end by 4 bases, with 4 bases between. From germline, CDR1 is SGHNT and CDR2 YYREEE (reference sequence). The CDR3 contains 12 residues.

The V call is TRBV13, the J call TRBJ2-1; D unresolved. Trimming took off 5 bases at V and 3 bases at J, with 14 bases between the two ends. CDR1 and CDR2 (germline): PRHDT, FYEKMQ (reference sequence). The CDR3 has 15 amino acids. The CDR3 nucleotides are TGTGCCAGCAGCCCACTCCGGACCAACTACAATGAGCAGTTCTTC. This sequence encodes CASSPLRTNYNEQFF.

This chain uses TRBV5-1 with TRBJ2-7, with D possibly matching TRBD1 (5 bases). Germline lookup yields CDR1 SGHRS and CDR2 YFSETQ. This CDR3 contains 14 residues. V lost 1 base to trimming and J lost 5 bases, with 13 bases between them. This chain's CDR3 is CASSLRGGADEQYF. The CDR3 bases are TGCGCCAGCAGCTTGAGGGGCGGAGCAGACGAGCAGTACTTC.

This clone was seen only a few times. The chain joins TRBV7-2 to TRBJ1-2; 10 nucleotides agree with TRBD1. Trimming cost V 1 base and J 8 bases; bases outside gene matches: 4. CDR3 size: 14 residues. Germline V gene data show CDR1 as SGHTA and CDR2 as FQGNSA. CDR3 amino acids: CASSLGGTGDGYTF. The CDR3 nucleotides read TGTGCCAGCAGCTTAGGGGGGACAGGGGACGGCTACACCTTC.

The V and J genes are TRBV7-2 and TRBJ2-7; no firm D call. V gave up 5 bases and J gave up 1 base, with 18 bases separating them. Germline V gene lookup returns CDR1 SGHTA and CDR2 FQGNSA. The CDR3 extends over 16 amino acids. The CDR3 loop is CASSPGPLHFSYEQYF. CDR3 nucleotide sequence: TGTGCCAGCAGCCCAGGACCGTTACACTTTTCCTACGAGCAGTACTTC.

This clone has just a few counts. The J gene is TRBJ2-5, the V gene TRBV4-2; 14 positions agree with TRBD2. This CDR3 spans 16 amino acids. Germline CDR1 and CDR2: LGHNA and YNFKEQ. The V gene end was trimmed by 1 base and the J gene end by 2 bases; junction bases not matched to a gene: 0. The CDR3 loop is CASSQGLAGGQETQYF. DNA for the CDR3: TGTGCCAGCAGCCAAGGACTAGCGGGGGGGCAAGAGACCCAGTACTTC.

The rearrangement links TRBV29-1 to TRBJ1-1; D gene uncertain. The CDR3 runs 11 residues. Trimming shortened V by 4 bases and J by 5 bases, and 8 bases separated the two germline ends. The germline V gene encodes CDR1 SQVTM and CDR2 ANQGSEA. The CDR3 protein is CSVVIPTEAFF. As DNA, the CDR3 is TGCAGCGTTGTTATTCCAACTGAAGCTTTCTTT.

The gene calls are TRBV30 and TRBJ2-2; D possibly matches TRBD1 or TRBD2 (5 bases each). Looked up from germline, CDR1 is GTSNPN and CDR2 is SVGIG (reference sequence). This CDR3 region has 15 residues. Deletions cut 1 base from V and 2 bases from J, with 11 bases between. CDR3 nucleotides: TGTGCCTGGAGTGATGGGGGAGCAAACACCGGGGAGCTGTTTTTT. This sequence encodes CAWSDGGANTGELFF.

V is TRBV25-1 and J is TRBJ1-1; unclear D gene. The CDR3 spans 13 residues. Trimming stripped 6 bases from V and 5 bases from J, with 13 bases between. The germline gives CDR1 MGHDK, CDR2 SYGVNS. In nucleotides, the CDR3 is TGTGCCAGCAGCGCGGGATCCAGTACTGAAGCTTTCTTT. This encodes CASSAGSSTEAFF. The full variable domain, with the rest looked up from reference TRBV25-1 and TRBJ1-1, is EADIYQTPRYLVIGTGKKITLECSQTMGHDKMYWYQQDPGMELHLIHYSYGVNSTEKGDLSSESTVSRIRTEHFPLTLESARPSHTSQYLCASSAGSSTEAFFGQGTRLTVV.

In DNA, the CDR3 is TGTGCCAGCAGTGATGGACAGAAAGAGAACACTGAAGCTTTCTTT. Protein sequence: CASSDGQKENTEAFF. V and J are TRBV2 and TRBJ1-1; TRBD1 might be the D (6 bases). Germline CDR1 SNHLY, CDR2 FYNNEI. The CDR3 runs to 15 residues. Trimming took 3 bases from V and 1 from J, leaving 12 bases between them.

This rearrangement joins TRBV7-2 to TRBJ2-6; D possibly corresponds to TRBD2 (6 bases). CDR3 length equals 15 residues. Trimming removed 4 bases from V and 2 bases from J, with 9 bases in between. Per the germline V gene, CDR1 is SGHTA and CDR2 is FQGNSA. The CDR3 nucleotides are TGTGCCAGCAGCTCCGGGGGACCTGGGGCCAACGTCCTGACTTTC. Protein product: CASSSGGPGANVLTF.

This clone was counted a few times. The chain's CDR3 is CSVEDLTEGADYGYTF. In DNA form, the CDR3 reads TGCAGCGTTGAAGATCTGACAGAGGGTGCGGACTATGGCTACACCTTC. V and J are TRBV29-1 and TRBJ1-2, with D perhaps TRBD1 (5 bases). The germline V gene encodes CDR1 SQVTM and CDR2 ANQGSEA. V was shortened by 0 bases and J by 3 bases, with 17 bases between the two germline ends. This CDR3 spans 16 amino acids.

The chain uses TRBV11-1 and TRBJ2-1, with D possibly TRBD2 on 6 matching bases. In germline, CDR1 is SGHAT, CDR2 FQDESV (reference sequence). The ends were cut back, 5 bases at V and 9 bases at J, with 20 bases in the middle. The CDR3 spans 15 residues. The CDR3 nucleotides read TGTGCCAGCAGCGGCAAGGTAGCAGGGAGGCGTGAGCAGTTCTTC. Residues: CASSGKVAGRREQFF.

The chain combines TRBV27 with TRBJ2-1, with unresolved D. This CDR3 has 15 residues. The ends were cut back, 3 bases at V and 0 bases at J, with 9 bases in the middle. Germline lookup yields CDR1 MNHEY and CDR2 SMNVEV (reference sequence). The CDR3 DNA sequence: TGTGCCAGCAGTTTGAGTGCAGTCTCCTACAATGAGCAGTTCTTC. Protein: CASSLSAVSYNEQFF.